The TCR beta chain under discussion was sequenced for a study of blood T cell repertoires in COVID-19. In the study overall: Some COVID-19 samples were acute and others convalescent; all came from the United States, Italy and Spain. Nucleic acid was either cDNA or gDNA, and it came from T cells, B-cell-depleted T cells, or PBMCs.

Authors' analysis steps: Reference gene primer amplification gave estimated nucleated cell counts. The method was immunoSEQ multiplex PCR; TCRdb's version includes in-frame clones alone and lacks a portion of them. V, J and clone size are taken as reported in that table, and D and trimming were inferred from the DNA itself. The sample includes some 13,000 clones, roughly 80% of them seen just once. The CDR3 covers 15 residues. V lost 3 bases, J lost 0 bases, and 6 bases lay in between. Germline V gives CDR1 KGHSH, CDR2 LQKENI. This chain links TRBV18 with TRBJ2-6; no clear D. The sample was peripheral blood. This sequence originates from a man in his forties with active or convalescent COVID-19. The CDR3 region is CASSPSSSGANVLTF. The CDR3, as DNA: TGTGCCAGCTCACCTTCCAGCTCTGGGGCCAACGTCCTGACTTTC.